Listed here is a single TCR beta chain. Its cognate antigen has yet to be identified. The sample holds no much larger clone one base away, and base qualities are not on file. The donors were healthy, HIV-negative adults who had no recently reported acute infections or vaccinations. Every donor was a Caucasian adult residing in Nashville, Tennessee, USA. Magnetic negative selection was used to enrich CD4+ T cells, after which naive cells were positively selected on CD45RA and the negative fraction became the memory subset. Blood was collected by leukapheresis, and PBMCs were isolated by Ficoll-Histopaque density gradient centrifugation and then cryopreserved in liquid nitrogen vapor phase. Purity and quantity of every magnetically sorted T cell population were checked by analytical flow cytometry. Genomic DNA was isolated from every sorted fraction and measured by UV absorbance on a Nanodrop 2000c.

These data come from a study of shared clonotypes between healthy human individuals (dated by TCRdb to between 2020 and 2021). About the study as a whole: Three men and a couple of women, aged 18 to 49 years, made up the cohort. Each donor's leukapheresis produced roughly between roughly 0.85 and 9 billion PBMCs. Libraries were prepared and TCR repertoires were sequenced by different laboratories using diverse techniques, in order to increase sequencing depth and limit assay-specific biases. To estimate repertoire size and how much clonotype sharing occurs between individuals, the study deeply sequenced the blood TCR repertoires of five healthy adults. Per donor, three plates each were used for CD4 naive and CD4 memory, two for CD8 naive, and one for CD8 memory. Study-wide findings and limitations: Incomplete sequencing was indicated by rarefaction of sorted-subset datasets, despite the large sequencing depth. The small number of donors limited the genetic and exposure-history diversity represented. Sharing across a handful of donors was observed for approximately 5% of naive CD4, about 3.2% of naive CD8, about 2.3% of memory CD4, and approximately 0.41% of memory CD8 clonotypes. Sampling was restricted to blood, and TCR repertoires in tissue are likely to differ from TCR repertoires in blood. Higher generation probabilities were observed for clonotypes shared by all four sorted-subset donors than for non-shared clonotypes. Pairwise subsampling indicated that sequencing depth was expected to affect the degree of clonotype sharing among donors. Naive subsets generally had larger estimated clonotype richness than memory subsets.

From its cysteine to its phenylalanine, the CDR3 spans 14 amino acids. Only CDR3 DNA is held: 42 bases, read in frame from base 1. At the junction V is shortened by 6 bases and J by 2 bases; bases outside the gene matches: 2. CDR1 and CDR2, per the germline V gene (reference sequence), are LNHDA and SQIVND. Using the deep immunoSEQ assay, TCR CDR3 regions were amplified from genomic DNA by multiplex PCR. Genomic DNA extracted from each cell subset was distributed evenly over all wells of several immunoSEQ 96-well plates, and each plate served as one replicate. For sorted subsets, each replicate PCR was loaded with 200 ng genomic DNA, equivalent to some 27,000 T cell genomes. Purified libraries were quantified with a Qubit 3.0 fluorometer, sized on a Bioanalyzer 2100, and re-quantified with the KAPA Library Quantification kit. Every immunoSEQ 96-well plate was sequenced on a separate single-read 150-cycle Illumina NextSeq 550 flow cell. In the paper's pipeline: Because only junctional sequences without quality scores were contained in the immunoSEQ output, filtering matching that applied to full-length reads could not be performed. Sequences were annotated with PyIR, a Python wrapper for IgBLAST v1.9, and V/J genes and CDR3 were assigned using IMGT germline references. Reads with weak V/J assignments (E-value above 1e-6), missing CDR3, stop codons, out-of-frame junctions, or ambiguous translated residues were removed. A V3J clonotype was defined by an identical inferred V gene, J gene, and CDR3 amino acid sequence. Percentage overlap between repertoires was computed as shared unique clonotypes divided by the size of the smaller repertoire. RTK rarefaction, the Chao1 estimator, and Recon v2.1 estimates of unobserved clonotypes were used to assess repertoire richness. Generation probabilities were computed with OLGA for all TCRbeta clonotypes obtained by the gDNA method from several donors. Not all clones reach the TCRdb copy of this immuneACCESS table, which keeps in-frame sequences only. Checked studies attribute under half of the gap to unresolved V genes and leave the rest unexplained. For V, J and clone size, that table is used; D and trimming come from the DNA. The sample records some 2 million clones, 85% to 95% of which are singletons. The ten top clones hold 0.1% to 0.15% of the sample.

This sequence originates from a man between 18 and 35 years old in good health. The rearrangement combines TRBV19 with TRBJ1-2, with 11 bases matching TRBD1. The sample comprised naive CD4+ T cells sorted from blood. Per the publication, the cell subset or site label means: CD45RA+ positively selected. The CDR3 is CASRRDRGNYGYTF. The DNA sequence follows: TGTGCCAGTAGACGGGACAGGGGGAACTATGGCTACACCTTC.